These 5 T cell receptor beta chains share one sample of origin, sequenced in a study of sequential checkpoint blockade in melanoma. The treatment: randomized to nivolumab then ipilimumab (arm A) or the reverse (arm B). Assay used: immunoSEQ multiplex PCR; TCRdb lists only in-frame clones, some missing. The sample contains roughly 2,000 clones, approximately 20% of which appear only once. The source was tumor tissue (inferred from file names), collected from a patient given nivolumab and ipilimumab in sequence. The receptors were sampled from a human donor with melanoma.

The chain is built from TRBV6-8 and TRBJ2-2; 8 bases align to TRBD1. V lost 10 bases and J lost 4; bases outside the gene matches: 8. Germline loops: CDR1 MNHGY, CDR2 SAAAGT. The CDR3 is 14 amino acids. CDR3 nucleotides: TGTGCCACACACCGAACAGGGGGCACCGGGGAGCTGTTTTTT. This sequence encodes CATHRTGGTGELFF.

The chain couples TRBV10-2 to TRBJ2-1, with 8 bases lining up with TRBD2. V shed 6 bases, J shed 3 bases, and the junction held 4 bases outside the gene matches. The germline V gene has CDR1 WSHSY and CDR2 SAAADI. The CDR3 spans 14 residues. The CDR3 DNA reads TGCGCCAGCAGCGCTAGCGGGCTCTACAATGAGCAGTTCTTC. This codes for CASSASGLYNEQFF.

Sample share makes this clone medium-sized. This sequence joins TRBV11-3 and TRBJ2-5, with D uncertain. CDR3 length equals 18 residues. Per the germline V gene, CDR1 is SGHNT and CDR2 is YENEEA. Trimming removed 0 bases at V and 5 bases at J, with 22 bases between. Here the CDR3 DNA reads TGTGCCAGCAGCTTAGAGTGGGGTGTCGATAGAGGTTGGGAGACCCAGTACTTC. Its translation: CASSLEWGVDRGWETQYF.

This clone turned up a few times. The chain recombines TRBV6-8 with TRBJ2-5; TRBD1 is a possible D gene (6 bases). CDR1 and CDR2 (germline): MNHGY, SAAAGT. CDR3 length: 14 amino acids. V lost 2 bases to trimming and J lost 2 bases, with 9 bases between them. This chain's CDR3 is CASSYTGQQETQYF. CDR3 DNA: TGTGCCAGCAGTTACACAGGACAGCAAGAGACCCAGTACTTC.

The chain joins TRBV28 to TRBJ1-5; TRBD1 matches at 7 bases. In germline, CDR1 is MDHEN, CDR2 SYDVKM. The CDR3 extends over 18 amino acids. Losses at the gene ends were 2 bases for V and 2 bases for J; bases not matched to a gene: 12. The DNA of the CDR3 is TGTGCCAGCAGTTTAGGAATGACAGGGTCTCGTCGCAATCAGCCCCAGCATTTT. This gives the protein CASSLGMTGSRRNQPQHF.